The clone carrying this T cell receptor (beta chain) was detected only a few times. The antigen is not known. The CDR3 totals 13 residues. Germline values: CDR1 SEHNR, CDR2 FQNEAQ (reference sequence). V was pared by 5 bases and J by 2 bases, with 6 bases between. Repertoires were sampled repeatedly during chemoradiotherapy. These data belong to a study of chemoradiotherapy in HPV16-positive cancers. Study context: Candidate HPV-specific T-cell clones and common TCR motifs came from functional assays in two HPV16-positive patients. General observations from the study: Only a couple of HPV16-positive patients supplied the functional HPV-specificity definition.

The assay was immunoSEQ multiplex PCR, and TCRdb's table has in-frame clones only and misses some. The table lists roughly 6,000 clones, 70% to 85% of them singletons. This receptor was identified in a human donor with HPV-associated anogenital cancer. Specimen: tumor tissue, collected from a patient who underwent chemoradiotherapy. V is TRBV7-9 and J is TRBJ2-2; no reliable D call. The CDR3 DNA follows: TGTGCCAGCAGCGGAGAAAACACCGGGGAGCTGTTTTTT. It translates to CASSGENTGELFF.